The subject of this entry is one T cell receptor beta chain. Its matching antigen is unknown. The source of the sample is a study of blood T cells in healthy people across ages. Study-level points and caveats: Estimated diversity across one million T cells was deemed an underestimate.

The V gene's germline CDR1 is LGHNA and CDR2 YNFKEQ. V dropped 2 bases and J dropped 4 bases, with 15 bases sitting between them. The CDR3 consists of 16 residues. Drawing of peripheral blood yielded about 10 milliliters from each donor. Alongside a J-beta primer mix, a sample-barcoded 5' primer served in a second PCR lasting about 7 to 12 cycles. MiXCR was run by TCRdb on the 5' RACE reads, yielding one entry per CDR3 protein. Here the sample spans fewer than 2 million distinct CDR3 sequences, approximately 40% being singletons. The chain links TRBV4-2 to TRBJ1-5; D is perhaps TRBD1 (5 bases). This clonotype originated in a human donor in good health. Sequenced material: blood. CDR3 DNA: TGTGCCAGCAGCCAACTCGGACATCAGAGTAATCAGCCCCAGCATTTT. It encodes CASSQLGHQSNQPQHF.